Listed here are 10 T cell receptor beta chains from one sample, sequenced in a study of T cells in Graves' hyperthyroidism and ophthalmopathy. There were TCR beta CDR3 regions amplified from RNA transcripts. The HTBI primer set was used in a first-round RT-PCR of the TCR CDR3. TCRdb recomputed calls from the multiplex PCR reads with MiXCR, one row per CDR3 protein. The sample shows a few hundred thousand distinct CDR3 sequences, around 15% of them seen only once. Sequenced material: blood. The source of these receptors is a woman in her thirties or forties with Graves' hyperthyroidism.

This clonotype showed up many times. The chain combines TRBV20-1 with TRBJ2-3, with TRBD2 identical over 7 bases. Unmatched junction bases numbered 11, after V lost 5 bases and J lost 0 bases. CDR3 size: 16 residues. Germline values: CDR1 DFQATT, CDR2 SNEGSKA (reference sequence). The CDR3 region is CSAPNRLAASTDTQYF. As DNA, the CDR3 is TGCAGTGCTCCCAACCGACTAGCAGCAAGCACAGATACGCAGTATTTT.

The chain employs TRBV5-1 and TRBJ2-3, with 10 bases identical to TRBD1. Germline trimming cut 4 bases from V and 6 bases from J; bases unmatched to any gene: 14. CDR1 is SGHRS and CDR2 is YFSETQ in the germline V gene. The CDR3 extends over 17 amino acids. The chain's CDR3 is CASSPAKTGGHGDTQYF. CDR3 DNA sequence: TGCGCCAGCAGCCCTGCTAAGACAGGGGGCCATGGGGATACGCAGTATTTT.

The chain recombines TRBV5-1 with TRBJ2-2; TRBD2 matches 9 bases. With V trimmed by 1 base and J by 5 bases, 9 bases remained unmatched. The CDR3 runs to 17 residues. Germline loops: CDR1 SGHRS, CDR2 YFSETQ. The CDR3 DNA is TGCGCCAGCAGCTTGATGTTAGCGGGAGCGGGGACCGGGGAGCTGTTTTTT. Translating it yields CASSLMLAGAGTGELFF.

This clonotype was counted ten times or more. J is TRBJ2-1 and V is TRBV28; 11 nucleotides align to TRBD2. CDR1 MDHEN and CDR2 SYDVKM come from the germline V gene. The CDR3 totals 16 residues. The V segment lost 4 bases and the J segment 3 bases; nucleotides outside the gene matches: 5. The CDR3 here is CASSSLGLADYNEQFF. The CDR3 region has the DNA TGTGCCAGCAGTTCCTTGGGACTAGCGGACTACAATGAGCAGTTCTTC.

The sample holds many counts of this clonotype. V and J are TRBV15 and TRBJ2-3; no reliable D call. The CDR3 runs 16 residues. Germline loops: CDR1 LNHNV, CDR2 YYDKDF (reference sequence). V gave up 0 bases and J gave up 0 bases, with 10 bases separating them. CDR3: CATSRDPAFSTDTQYF. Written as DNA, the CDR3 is TGTGCCACCAGCAGAGATCCGGCGTTTAGCACAGATACGCAGTATTTT.

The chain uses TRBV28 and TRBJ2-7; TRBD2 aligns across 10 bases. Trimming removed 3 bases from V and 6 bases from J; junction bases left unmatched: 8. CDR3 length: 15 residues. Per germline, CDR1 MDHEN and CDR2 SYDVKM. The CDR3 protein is CASSFRASGSTEQYF. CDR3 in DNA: TGTGCCAGCAGTTTTAGGGCTAGCGGGAGTACCGAGCAGTACTTC.

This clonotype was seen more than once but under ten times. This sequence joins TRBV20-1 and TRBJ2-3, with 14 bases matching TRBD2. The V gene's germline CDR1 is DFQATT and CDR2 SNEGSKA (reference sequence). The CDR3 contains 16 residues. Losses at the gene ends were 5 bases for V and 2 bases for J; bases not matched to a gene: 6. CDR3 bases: TGCAGTGCTGAAGGACTAGCGGGAGGACTCACAGATACGCAGTATTTT. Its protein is CSAEGLAGGLTDTQYF.

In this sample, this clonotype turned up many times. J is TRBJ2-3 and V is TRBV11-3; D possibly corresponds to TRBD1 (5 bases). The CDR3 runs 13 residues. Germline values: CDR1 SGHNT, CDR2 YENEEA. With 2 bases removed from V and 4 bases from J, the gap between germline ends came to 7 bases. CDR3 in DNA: TGTGCCAGCAGCTTACAGGGCCCAGATACGCAGTATTTT. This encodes CASSLQGPDTQYF.

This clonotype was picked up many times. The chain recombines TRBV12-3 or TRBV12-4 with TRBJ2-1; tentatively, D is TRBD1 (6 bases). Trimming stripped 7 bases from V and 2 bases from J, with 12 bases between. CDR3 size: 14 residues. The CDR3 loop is CASMEQGTYNEQFF. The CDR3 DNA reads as TGTGCCAGCATGGAACAGGGAACCTACAATGAGCAGTTCTTC.

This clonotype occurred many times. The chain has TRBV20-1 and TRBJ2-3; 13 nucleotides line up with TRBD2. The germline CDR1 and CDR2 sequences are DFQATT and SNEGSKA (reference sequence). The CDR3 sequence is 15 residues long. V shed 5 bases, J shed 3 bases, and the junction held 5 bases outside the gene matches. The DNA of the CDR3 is TGCAGTGCTGGAAGGACTAGCGGGAGAACAGATACGCAGTATTTT. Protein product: CSAGRTSGRTDTQYF.